The present entry profiles one T cell receptor beta chain with its context. Its recognized antigen is unknown. No qualities accompany the bases; no much larger clone lies one base away. The sample originates from a study of cytomegalovirus exposure and HLA in healthy donors (dated by TCRdb to the late 2010s). In the study overall: An earlier analysis of several hundred of the donors reported about 260 Gb of sequence data and some 110 million unique TCR beta sequences obtained from around 190 million T cells. An early release that covered about 600 HLA-typed donors contained around 330 gigabases of sequencing data and tens of millions of unique TCR sequences. The genetic ancestry cluster associated with self-reported Caucasian donors included 81% of the roughly 400 genotyped donors. The study aimed to test whether signatures of past pathogen exposure could be identified by cataloging public T cell receptors. The study used immunosequencing to profile the T cell repertoires of several hundred subjects and linked those repertoires to cytomegalovirus serostatus. Besides the first cohort of hundreds of subjects, a separate validation cohort made up of over 95 different subjects was used. To predict cytomegalovirus infection status, the study combined high-throughput TCR immunosequencing, statistical association of individual TCRs with disease status, and machine learning. In a later analysis, previously published TCR beta repertoires from 666 donors were re-analyzed and high-resolution HLA genotyping was added so that TCR occurrence patterns could be studied. In the later analysis, no new phenotypic data were used to find candidate immune exposures; instead, reliance was placed on TCR beta sequences and their occurrence across donors. An earlier analysis of 587 of the donors applied high-throughput TCR beta sequencing to assess whether each TCR beta V gene segment acted as functional or pseudogenic. Donor age, sex, ethnicity and CMV serostatus were collected together with the repertoire data. In a later genetic analysis, genome-wide SNP genotypes for about three fifths of the roughly 670 donors were used, and that subset was treated as a discovery cohort. All discovery cohort repertoires had been generated using a single sequencing platform. Both class I and class II loci were covered by HLA typing, at four-digit resolution. Typing coverage varied by locus: roughly 629-640 donors for A, B, C, DRB1 and DQB1; approximately 500 for DQA1; 606 for DPA1; roughly 450 for DPB1. Roughly 5 DR-DQ haplotypes were treated as single units for association and clustering because of strong linkage in the cohort. On average, about 240,000 unique TCR beta nucleotide sequences were sequenced per donor among some 430 genotyped donors of the cohort, with 15% to 20% of those sequences being non-productive.

CDR1 WSHSY and CDR2 SAAADI were looked up in the germline V gene. From its cysteine to its phenylalanine, the CDR3 spans 14 amino acids. The kept DNA is CDR3 alone, 42 bases in frame from the first base. Between the V and J ends, shortened by 0 bases and 5 bases respectively, the junction contains 10 bases. The full study reports these points: Correlated functional status among segregating V segments might be attributable to linkage disequilibrium, but an unknown experimental factor could not be ruled out. A few of the identified cytomegalovirus-associated TCR beta chains were confirmed in vitro to be specific for cytomegalovirus antigens. A cluster of highly shared sequence variants was judged likely to be a technical artifact of the sequencing pipeline. In both the original and validation cohorts, the classifier was reported to diagnose cytomegalovirus status with high specificity and sensitivity. According to the authors, the approach could potentially be generalized to other disease states and immunological phenotypes. Because some donors lacked HLA typing at each locus, the association tests relied only on the typed subset. According to a later analysis, most CMV-associated TCR beta chains appeared to be HLA-restricted, and the HLA associations seemed to be driven largely by CMV exposure. Strong co-occurrence of HLA alleles, especially DR and DQ, made assigning TCR associations to individual alleles difficult. In a later analysis, TCR association rates were found to vary across HLA loci, with the most associated TCRs seen for DRB1 alleles and the fewest for HLA-C alleles. An earlier analysis of around 600 of the donors showed that most TCR beta V segments appeared in productive rearrangements either about 90% or about 30% of the time, which broadly matched IMGT annotations. Immune exposure information for the cohort was limited to CMV serostatus. The study listed 150 to 200 TCR beta chains as associated with cytomegalovirus. The cohort was sequenced for TCR beta chains only, and without alpha or paired-chain data the features that could be detected were limited. According to a later analysis, parvovirus B19, influenza, CMV and Epstein-Barr virus appeared linked to several top co-occurrence clusters. Some IMGT-functional V segments, including TRBV6-2 and TRBV6-3, could not be distinguished by the 87-base-pair reads and were therefore excluded. In a later analysis, around 17,000 TCR beta sequences were associated with specific HLA alleles at a false discovery rate of 0.05. Most TCR sequences were observed very rarely across donors, whereas some public TCRs were present in many individuals. A later genetic analysis associated a missense DCLRE1C variant with V-gene and J-gene trimming of TCR beta chains, and an independent cohort replicated the association. Compared with equally common non-associated chains, HLA-associated TCR beta chains in a later analysis were more clonally expanded and had lower generation probabilities. The earlier analysis of 587 of the donors excluded about 16 rarely observed V segments, including chromosome 9 orphons, because counts were too low. Compared with the roughly 720-donor mean, donors in an Asian-associated ancestry cluster had fewer N-insertions in productive TCRs, according to a later genetic analysis. A further reported finding was that TCR beta sequences accurately predicted the HLA-A and HLA-B alleles for most subjects in the first cohort. The presence/absence analyses assumed that sequencing depth was roughly uniform across donors, and that assumption may not be true.

The cohort was made up of about 610 healthy bone marrow donors. All cohort members were sampled while nominally healthy, although unrecorded immune exposures were likely present. The donor was CMV seronegative and belonged to the group of 352 seronegative cohort members. Each donor provided a peripheral blood sample, and peripheral blood mononuclear cells were used for TCR beta sequencing. The Qiagen DNeasy Blood Extraction Kit was used to extract genomic DNA from the blood cell samples. Preparation of the library involved the immunoSEQ multiplex PCR assay. For the multiplex PCR, a mixture combining 60 forward primers for TCR Vbeta segments and 13 reverse primers for TCR Jbeta segments was used. The CDR3 region of rearranged TCR beta genes was amplified from genomic DNA with a multiplex PCR assay. The Illumina HiSeq System was used to sequence the amplified TCR beta libraries as 87-base-pair reads. As for the original processing: In a later analysis, tens of millions of unique TCR beta chains were counted across the 500 to 700 repertoires, and about 9.9 million of these chains were shared by at least two donors. Raw reads were error-corrected and collapsed into unique sequences with a nearest-neighbor algorithm that merged closely related sequences to remove PCR and sequencing errors. To assign V, D and J gene segments, CDR3 sequences were aligned to IMGT reference sequences. For a sequence to be retained, at least a six-nucleotide match to both a V gene segment and a J gene segment was required. Rearrangements were classified as productive when the CDR3 lacked stop codons and remained in frame with V and J, and all other rearrangements were classified as non-productive. CDR3 was defined by IMGT convention, running from the second conserved V-encoded cysteine to the conserved J-encoded phenylalanine. In an earlier analysis of more than 550 of the donors, sequences lacking an unambiguous match to a single V gene segment were excluded. An earlier analysis of several hundred of the donors called V segments functional above 56.7% productive rearrangements and segregating when the between-donor standard deviation exceeded 5%. A statistical classification framework was developed to diagnose cytomegalovirus status using the catalog of TCR beta chain sequences. In a later analysis, TCR nucleotide sequences were compared against IMGT/GENE-DB human TR gene sequences so that V and J genes could be assigned. The TCRdist pipeline was used in a later analysis to assign CDR3 sequences and most-parsimonious VDJ recombination scenarios. A later analysis defined each TCR beta chain by its CDR3 amino acid sequence plus V-gene family, and excluded reads lacking a unique V-gene family. In a later analysis, fewer than 600 highly shared, low-generation-probability nucleotide sequences were removed to address suspected cross-contamination and a sequencing artifact. In a later analysis, a clonal expansion index was calculated for each public chain from normalized within-repertoire ranks of inferred template counts. A later analysis computed generation probabilities with a VDJ recombination model fitted to out-of-frame rearrangements, and checked the results against IGoR. Hypergeometric tests were used in a later analysis to score TCR-TCR, TCR-HLA and TCR-CMV co-occurrence, with a repertoire-size bias correction applied to the TCR pairs. False discovery rates were estimated in a later analysis by permuting HLA or CMV assignments 20 times. A later analysis grouped co-occurring TCRs with DBSCAN, adding TCRdist sequence similarity when clustering within HLA-allele-positive subsets. Repertoires with fewer than 30,000 or more than 120,000 public chains were left out of co-occurrence clustering, as were five repertoires with anomalous nucleotide sharing. The immuneACCESS repertoire file appears here via TCRdb, limited to in-frame rearrangements. These files lack a portion of the clones; in checked studies, under half of the deficit traces to unresolved V genes, and the cause of the others is not known. V and J calls and clone size are copied from that table; D and trimming were computed from the DNA. In all, the sample holds 200,000 or so clones, and 87% of those were seen once. The ten largest clonotypes hold 0.2% to 0.3% of the sample.

Sequenced input: PBMCs. The chain joins TRBV10-2 to TRBJ1-2, with the D gene too uncertain to name. The source of this sequence is a girl less than two years old in good health and CMV-seronegative. The CDR3: CASSESLTDYGYTF. The nucleotide sequence reads TGCGCCAGCAGTGAGTCGCTGACTGATTATGGCTACACCTTC.